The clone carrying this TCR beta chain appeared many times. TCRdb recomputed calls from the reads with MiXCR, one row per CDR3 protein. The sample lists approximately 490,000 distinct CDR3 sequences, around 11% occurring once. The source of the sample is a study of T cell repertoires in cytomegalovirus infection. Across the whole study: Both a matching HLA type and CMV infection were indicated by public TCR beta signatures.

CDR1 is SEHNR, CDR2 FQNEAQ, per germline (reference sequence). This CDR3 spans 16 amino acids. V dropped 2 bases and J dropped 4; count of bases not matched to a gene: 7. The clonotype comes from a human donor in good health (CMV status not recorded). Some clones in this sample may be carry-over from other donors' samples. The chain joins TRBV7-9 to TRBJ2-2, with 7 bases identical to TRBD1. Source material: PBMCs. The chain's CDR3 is CASSLSTGQSTGELFF. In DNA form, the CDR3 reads TGTGCCAGCAGCTTATCTACGGGACAGAGCACCGGGGAGCTGTTTTTT. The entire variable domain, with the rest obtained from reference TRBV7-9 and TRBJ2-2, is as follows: DTGVSQNPRHKITKRGQNVTFRCDPISEHNRLYWYRQTLGQGPEFLTYFQNEAQLEKSRLLSDRFSAERPKGSFSTLEIQRTEQGDSAMYLCASSLSTGQSTGELFFGEGSRLTVL.